This T cell receptor (beta chain) appears in the sequencing data of a study of blood T cells in healthy people across ages. Whole-study context: About one barcoded TCR beta cDNA was captured per two T cells. Study-wide findings and caveats: Investigators viewed diversity estimates from one million T cells as underestimates, the study reported.

On this clonotype itself: What it binds is unknown.

It was with a sample-barcoded 5' primer and a J-beta primer mix that a second PCR of about 7 to 12 cycles was run. TCRdb reprocessed the 5' RACE reads with MiXCR, giving one entry per CDR3 protein. Counted here are about a million distinct CDR3 sequences, about 48% occurring once; the ten biggest clones make up 13%. They isolated at least 7 million PBMCs from each sample. The source of this sequence is a man aged 30 to 39 in good health. Sequencing was carried out using blood.

CDR3 loop: CSATTNYYNEQYF. The DNA of the CDR3 is TGCAGCGCCACCACGAACTACTACAATGAGCAGTACTTC. J is TRBJ2-5 and V is TRBV29-1, with D unclear. Trimming removed 7 bases at V and 11 bases at J, with 23 bases between. The V gene's germline CDR1 is SQVTM and CDR2 ANQGSEA. This CDR3 region has 13 residues.